This entry lists 18 T cell receptor beta chains sequenced from one sample in a study of graft-versus-host responses after intestinal transplantation. Graft tissue processing released intraepithelial and lamina propria lymphocytes. Clones were read by immunoSEQ multiplex PCR, and TCRdb kept only the in-frame ones, dropping some. The data contain 4,500 or so clones, around three quarters of them seen just once; the ten biggest clones take up roughly 7.7%. The starting material was ileum tissue, obtained 17 days after transplant. These TCRs come from a human patient who received an intestinal transplant, so some T cells may come from the graft donor.

For the CDR3, the DNA is TGTGCCAGCAGCCAAGATGGACAGAACTATGGCTACACCTTC. Residues: CASSQDGQNYGYTF. The rearrangement uses TRBV4-2 and TRBJ1-2, with D tentatively TRBD1 (6 bases). Per the germline V gene, CDR1 is LGHNA and CDR2 is YNFKEQ. Trimming cost V 0 bases and J 2 bases, with 7 bases left between them. This CDR3 spans 14 amino acids.

The gene calls are TRBV10-2 and TRBJ2-1, with 8 bases aligning to TRBD1. The CDR3 is made up of 16 amino acids. The ends lost 6 bases at V and 4 bases at J; junction bases unmatched: 11. In germline, CDR1 is WSHSY, CDR2 SAAADI. In DNA form, the CDR3 reads TGCGCCAGCAGGAAATACACAGGGGGTAGGTACAATGAGCAGTTCTTC. This encodes CASRKYTGGRYNEQFF.

In this sample, this clone turned up a few times. The chain employs TRBV28 and TRBJ1-6; D possibly corresponds to TRBD1 (5 bases). The CDR3 loop spans 13 amino acids. V was shortened by 7 bases and J by 9 bases, with 13 bases between the two germline ends. CDR1 is MDHEN, CDR2 SYDVKM, per germline. The CDR3 spells CASTSTGGSPLHF. The CDR3 nucleotides read TGTGCCAGCACCTCTACCGGGGGTTCACCCCTCCACTTT.

This chain uses TRBV25-1 with TRBJ1-6, with 11 bases aligning to TRBD1. Unmatched junction bases numbered 7, after V lost 8 bases and J lost 7 bases. The CDR3 length is 15 residues. CDR1 is MGHDK, CDR2 SYGVNS, per germline. For the CDR3, the DNA is TGTGCCAGCGAGGCCCGGGACAGGGGGAATTCACCCCTCCACTTT. The encoded protein is CASEARDRGNSPLHF.

This clone was seen once. The chain is built from TRBV9 and TRBJ1-1; 7 nucleotides align to TRBD1. The CDR3 has 14 amino acids. CDR1 is SGDLS and CDR2 is YYNGEE in the germline V gene. The ends lost 3 bases at V and 3 bases at J; junction bases unmatched: 5. The CDR3 protein is CASSELTGDTEAFF. The CDR3 nucleotides read TGTGCCAGCAGCGAACTTACAGGGGACACTGAAGCTTTCTTT.

The chain employs TRBV11-2 and TRBJ2-7, with 13 bases fitting TRBD2. Germline CDR1 and CDR2: SGHAT and FQNNGV. The V and J ends lost 5 bases and 4 bases, in that order; junction bases with no gene match: 8. The CDR3 length is 16 residues. The CDR3 sequence is CASSPTLAGGLYEQYV. As DNA, the CDR3 is TGTGCCAGCAGCCCCACACTAGCGGGGGGGCTTTACGAGCAGTACGTC.

V is TRBV7-6 and J is TRBJ2-1, with 12 nucleotides matching TRBD2. With 4 bases clipped from V and 0 bases from J, the junction kept 4 bases outside the gene matches. From germline, CDR1 is SGHVS and CDR2 FNYEAQ. CDR3 length equals 17 residues. The CDR3 loop is CASSSSGGETSYNEQFF. The CDR3 DNA reads TGTGCCAGCAGCTCTAGCGGGGGGGAAACCTCCTACAATGAGCAGTTCTTC.

This clone is judged large. The chain links TRBV2 to TRBJ1-4; D gene unclear. V was clipped by 8 bases and J by 3 bases, with 13 bases between them. The CDR3 spans 14 residues. Germline V gives CDR1 SNHLY, CDR2 FYNNEI. The CDR3 bases are TGTGCCAGCTCCCGGGAGACTGCTAATGAAAAACTGTTTTTT. Translated: CASSRETANEKLFF.

V gene TRBV7-9 combines with J gene TRBJ2-5; D might be TRBD2 (6 bases). The CDR3 spans 15 residues. Trimming took off 5 bases at V and 5 bases at J, with 18 bases between the two ends. From germline, CDR1 is SEHNR and CDR2 FQNEAQ (reference sequence). This CDR3 is CASSPPEGRRETQYF. In DNA form, the CDR3 reads TGTGCCAGCAGCCCCCCGGAGGGCAGGCGGGAGACCCAGTACTTC.

This rearrangement joins TRBV6-1 to TRBJ1-2; a weak D match, TRBD1 (6 bases). V was pared by 7 bases and J by 13 bases, with 22 bases between. The germline CDR1 and CDR2 sequences are MNHNS and SASEGT. The length of the CDR3 is 13 residues. The CDR3 DNA reads TGTGCCAGCACCAAGGCGGGGGGGCGCTCCGGCACCTTC. Translating gives CASTKAGGRSGTF.

The V call is TRBV4-1, the J call TRBJ2-1; 10 nucleotides match TRBD2. CDR1 and CDR2 (germline): MGHRA, YSYEKL. The junction had 6 bases not matched to a gene; V was cut back by 0 bases and J by 10 bases. This CDR3 spans 15 amino acids. The CDR3 loop reads CASSQDQRGGWEQFF. CDR3 bases: TGCGCCAGCAGCCAAGACCAGCGGGGGGGCTGGGAGCAGTTCTTC.

The rearrangement joins TRBV6-1 to TRBJ2-6, with a possible D match to TRBD1 (5 bases). There are 15 residues in the CDR3. V lost 7 bases, J lost 2 bases, and 12 bases lay in between. In germline, CDR1 is MNHNS, CDR2 SASEGT. CDR3 nucleotide sequence: TGTGCCAGCACGGAAGGGGCCGCTGGGGCCAACGTCCTGACTTTC. The encoded protein is CASTEGAAGANVLTF.

The chain recombines TRBV28 with TRBJ1-6; TRBD1 aligns across 7 bases. Looked up from germline, CDR1 is MDHEN and CDR2 is SYDVKM. The CDR3 extends over 17 amino acids. Germline trimming cut 5 bases from V and 4 bases from J; bases unmatched to any gene: 11. This CDR3 is CASSPGTDLPYNSPLHF. For the CDR3, the DNA is TGTGCCAGCAGTCCGGGGACAGACCTGCCTTATAATTCACCCCTCCACTTT.

The chain joins TRBV18 to TRBJ2-1, with D perhaps TRBD2 (6 bases). Per germline, CDR1 KGHSH and CDR2 LQKENI. The CDR3 is 16 amino acids. V shed 2 bases and J shed 7 bases, with 18 bases lying between them. Here the CDR3 reads CASSPSWTTGTNEQFF. Written as DNA, the CDR3 is TGTGCCAGCTCACCATCCTGGACTACCGGGACTAATGAGCAGTTCTTC.

This clone has only a few counts. The chain links TRBV6-6 to TRBJ2-7, with D perhaps TRBD1 (6 bases). Per the germline V gene, CDR1 is MNHNY and CDR2 is SVGAGI (reference sequence). The CDR3 sequence is 13 residues long. V was clipped by 4 bases and J by 1 base, with 8 bases between them. CDR3 coding DNA: TGTGCCAGCAGTTGGGACAAGTCCTACGAGCAGTACGTC. It codes for CASSWDKSYEQYV.

This clone was found a few times. The chain uses TRBV4-3 and TRBJ2-2; D possibly corresponds to TRBD2 (5 bases). The CDR3 has 17 residues. Deletions cut 0 bases from V and 8 bases from J, with 19 bases between. Germline V gene sequence: CDR1 LGHNA, CDR2 YSLEER. The CDR3 DNA sequence: TGCGCCAGCAGCCAAGAGAGGTGGCGGGTTATATCGGGGGAGCTGTTTTTT. Translating it yields CASSQERWRVISGELFF.

This sequence joins TRBV11-2 and TRBJ2-3, with 11 bases fitting TRBD2. Per germline, CDR1 SGHAT and CDR2 FQNNGV. The CDR3 length is 16 residues. The trim removed 3 bases at V and 5 bases at J, leaving 7 bases unmatched. The CDR3 reads CASSFLAGGVQDTQYF. In DNA form, the CDR3 reads TGTGCCAGCAGCTTCCTAGCGGGGGGCGTTCAAGATACGCAGTATTTT.

This chain connects TRBV7-2 to TRBJ2-3; possibly TRBD2 for D (6 bases). Trimming stripped 3 bases from V and 1 base from J, with 14 bases between. This CDR3 has 16 residues. Germline loops: CDR1 SGHTA, CDR2 FQGNSA. The CDR3, as DNA: TGTGCCAGCAGCTTCCGTCCAGGACTACGCACAGATACGCAGTATTTT. Protein sequence: CASSFRPGLRTDTQYF.